This T cell receptor (beta chain) was retrieved from a study of T cells in Graves' hyperthyroidism and ophthalmopathy (dated by TCRdb to the late 2010s). Looking at the study overall: Peripheral blood samples were taken at the time of initial diagnosis, prior to any treatment. A discovery cohort of around 100 patients, roughly 43 with Graves' ophthalmopathy and 55 to 65 with stable Graves' hyperthyroidism, was used to find distinguishing TCR V-J signatures. Prospective prediction of ophthalmopathy was tested in an independent validation cohort of approximately 18 hyperthyroidism patients and 15 to 17 patients who later progressed to ophthalmopathy. The roughly 90 discovery patients were divided at random into training and test sets in a 7:3 ratio. In several Graves' hyperthyroidism patients, the study also compared T-cell repertoires from thyroid tissue with T-cell repertoires from blood. After sampling, hyperthyroidism patients received methimazole starting at 30 mg daily, and ophthalmopathy patients received high-dose intravenous methylprednisolone. According to the paper, TCR Vbeta CDR3 sequencing was carried out on over 130 peripheral blood samples, which came from over 40 ophthalmopathy, about 75 hyperthyroidism and 17 progressor patients.

Amplification of TCR beta CDR3 regions was carried out from RNA transcripts. A first-round RT-PCR of the TCR CDR3 used the HTBI primer set with the Qiagen OneStep RT-PCR kit. Libraries were constructed in a second round of multiplex PCR, after which size selection and purification were carried out. Paired-end sequencing of the libraries was performed with 100 bp reads on an Illumina HiSeq2000. The study's own analysis went as follows. Raw data were processed with SOAPnuke, discarding reads with adapters, uncalled bases, mean Phred below 15, or no exact constant-primer or identifier match. High-quality paired reads were merged with COPE v1.2.5, and unique nucleotide sequences were defined as clonotypes. MiTCR v1.1 was used to align the clonotypes against IMGT TRBV, TRBD and TRBJ reference segments. Only V-J combinations with frequency above 0.0001, covering about 99% of repertoires, were analysed. The TCS score was defined as the ratio of F50 (clonal expansion) to E x V (chaos), calculated using BLOSUM62-based TCRdist between CDR3 peptides within each V-J. Welch's t-statistics and random forest reduced 450 to 600 V-J features to roughly 13, which were used in a naive Bayes classifier (R e1071). TCRdb itself trimmed the public reads at Q25 with fastp, ran MiXCR and retained productive beta chains. Each record represents a unique CDR3 protein, reported with the most common genes and DNA among its rows. The V and J calls and clone size are TCRdb's, not the authors'. The sample has 140,000 or so distinct CDR3 sequences on record, 22% of them singletons. The top ten clonotypes cover around 70% of the sample.

Taken from cysteine to phenylalanine, the CDR3 has 14 residues. The kept DNA is CDR3 alone, 42 bases in frame from the first base. Cut back by 0 bases and 11 bases, the V and J ends lie 16 bases apart. CDR1 and CDR2, per the germline V gene (reference sequence), are LNHDA and SQIVND. General conclusions and limits of the study: No statistical method was used to fix the sample size in advance, and group allocation was not hidden from the investigators. Most expanded thyroid clonotypes (frequency above 0.001) were also detected in blood, a finding suggesting that blood repertoires may reflect thyroid immune responses. During validation, the model predicted progression to ophthalmopathy a median of about 5.9 months ahead of onset, with just under 71% sensitivity and 72% to 80% specificity. Ophthalmopathy was separated from stable hyperthyroidism by a 13 V-J signature model, with approximately 89% sensitivity and roughly 81% specificity obtained in cross-validation and 80%/75% obtained in testing.

The hyperthyroidism patients were between 18 and 65 years old and newly diagnosed, with a disease duration of less than 2 months. Patients with uncontrolled infections, other autoimmune diseases, pregnancy or lactation were excluded. Diagnoses relied on clinical symptoms, serum thyroxine and TRAb, thyroid ultrasound and orbital computed tomography. Blood from progressor patients was collected at the time of first diagnosis with hyperthyroidism, before any ophthalmopathy symptoms had appeared. Ficoll-Paque density gradient centrifugation was used to isolate PBMCs from around 10 ml of fresh peripheral blood. Progressor patients were defined as those initially diagnosed with Graves' hyperthyroidism in whom ophthalmopathy developed during follow-up. Trizol reagent was used to extract total RNA, and RNA quality was then checked on an Agilent 2100 Bioanalyzer. A note on this clonotype: Its antigen remains unidentified. Per-base qualities were not stored, and no clone one base away is much larger.

Specimen: blood. The sequence came from a woman in her forties or fifties with Graves' hyperthyroidism that later progressed to Graves' ophthalmopathy. This sequence uses TRBV19 and TRBJ1-1; the D gene cannot be resolved reliably. The DNA sequence is given as TGTGCCAGTAGTATAGACCAAATGGCCCGCGTGGCTTTCTTT. Translated, it reads CASSIDQMARVAFF.